The table lists the clone carrying this T cell receptor beta chain with a count of one. This entry is derived from a study of blood T cell repertoires in COVID-19. Clones were read by immunoSEQ multiplex PCR, and TCRdb kept only the in-frame ones, dropping some. Seen here are over 150,000 clones, around 86% observed once, and the top ten hold under 10%. The sequenced sample consisted of peripheral blood. This receptor was obtained from a woman in her 70s with COVID-19, enrolled during active disease.

CDR3: CASSFTGAYEQYF. Here the CDR3 DNA reads TGTGCCAGCAGCTTTACGGGAGCCTACGAGCAGTACTTC. The chain links TRBV7-2 to TRBJ2-7; tentatively, D is TRBD2 (6 bases). Between the trimmed V and J ends, which lost 3 bases and 2 bases, there was a span of 8 bases. The CDR3 runs 13 residues. Germline V lookup: CDR1 SGHTA, CDR2 FQGNSA.